This is a list of T cell receptor beta chains from one sample in a study of T cells in Graves' hyperthyroidism and ophthalmopathy. Via MiXCR, TCRdb re-called the multiplex PCR reads, giving one row per CDR3 protein. The table lists about 400,000 distinct CDR3 sequences, about 13% of them singletons. The sequenced material came from blood. The receptors originated from a woman aged 18-29 years with Graves' hyperthyroidism. Each CDR3 is given with its conserved first and last residue. Each record gives: J gene, V gene, CDR3 protein.

j_call: TRBJ2-7; v_call: TRBV7-2; cdr3_aa: CASSTLAGMVHEQYF
j_call: TRBJ1-4; v_call: TRBV11-2; cdr3_aa: CASSLEGGSNEKLFF
j_call: TRBJ2-5; v_call: TRBV12-3/TRBV12-4; cdr3_aa: CASSPDGRQETQYF
j_call: TRBJ2-7; v_call: TRBV20-1; cdr3_aa: CSAVSGPPYEQYF
j_call: TRBJ1-2; v_call: TRBV28; cdr3_aa: CASSYRDRPNYGYTF
j_call: TRBJ2-5; v_call: TRBV5-1; cdr3_aa: CASSLIESGETQYF
j_call: TRBJ2-1; v_call: TRBV20-1; cdr3_aa: CSARREFPHNEQFF
j_call: TRBJ1-2; v_call: TRBV30; cdr3_aa: CAWSYGLGGYTF
j_call: TRBJ1-6; v_call: TRBV2; cdr3_aa: CASSRDPGNSPLHF
j_call: TRBJ1-1; v_call: TRBV4-3; cdr3_aa: CASSQGRGMNTEAFF
j_call: TRBJ2-2; v_call: TRBV6-6; cdr3_aa: CASSYRTTAGELFF
j_call: TRBJ2-3; v_call: TRBV25-1; cdr3_aa: CASSASGTSAQYF
j_call: TRBJ1-1; v_call: TRBV6-2/TRBV6-3; cdr3_aa: CASSFLGDTEAFF
j_call: TRBJ1-2; v_call: TRBV3-1; cdr3_aa: CASSPGTEPYGYTF
j_call: TRBJ1-2; v_call: TRBV28; cdr3_aa: CASSLTGGSYGYTF
j_call: TRBJ2-7; v_call: TRBV11-2; cdr3_aa: CASSLVSSFYEQYF
j_call: TRBJ1-1; v_call: TRBV18; cdr3_aa: CASSPTTANTEAFF
j_call: TRBJ2-5; v_call: TRBV5-8; cdr3_aa: CASTADQRETQYF
j_call: TRBJ2-5; v_call: TRBV6-2/TRBV6-3; cdr3_aa: CASSYSTAGLAVRSQYF
j_call: TRBJ1-3; v_call: TRBV2; cdr3_aa: CASSEWDLAGNTIYF
j_call: TRBJ2-7; v_call: TRBV7-2; cdr3_aa: CASSLNYRDYEQYF
j_call: TRBJ1-4; v_call: TRBV5-1; cdr3_aa: CASSGEDEKLFF
j_call: TRBJ2-5; v_call: TRBV20-1; cdr3_aa: CSARWLAGGPQETQYF
j_call: TRBJ2-7; v_call: TRBV29-1; cdr3_aa: CSVGSGTYEQYF